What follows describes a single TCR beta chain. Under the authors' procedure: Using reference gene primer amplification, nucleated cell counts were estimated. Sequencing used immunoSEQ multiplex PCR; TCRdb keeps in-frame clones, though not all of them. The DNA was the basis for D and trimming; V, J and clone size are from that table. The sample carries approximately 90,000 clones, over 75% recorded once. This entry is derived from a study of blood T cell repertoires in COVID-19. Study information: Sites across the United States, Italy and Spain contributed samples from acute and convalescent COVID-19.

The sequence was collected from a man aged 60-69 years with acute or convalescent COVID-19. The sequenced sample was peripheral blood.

The CDR3 reads CASGLVLVRRTNYGYTF. CDR3 nucleotide sequence: TGTGCTAGTGGTTTGGTACTAGTCAGAAGAACTAACTATGGCTACACCTTC. The chain carries TRBV12-5 and TRBJ1-2; D not certain. Deletions cut 0 bases from V and 0 bases from J, with 14 bases between. The germline CDR1 and CDR2 sequences are LGHNT and FRNRAP. The CDR3 runs 17 residues.